A selection of T cell receptor beta chains follows, all from one sample in a study of blood T cell repertoires in COVID-19. The protocol was immunoSEQ multiplex PCR, while the TCRdb copy is restricted to in-frame clones and leaves out a portion. Found here are about 200,000 clones, about three quarters of them singletons; the top ten hold 5.5%. Sequenced sample: peripheral blood. These receptors were taken from a woman between 65 and 79 years old with acute or convalescent COVID-19. Both conserved end residues are part of each CDR3. Each record gives: D gene, J gene, V gene, clone size, CDR3 DNA, CDR3 protein. A D gene is named only where the DNA matches it firmly. The size field is filled for only some rows; it gives once, few, many or a size class.

>TRBD1|TRBJ2-2|TRBV10-3|few
TGTGCCATCAGTGAAAGGACAGGAACGAACACCGGGGAGCTGTTTTTT
CAISERTGTNTGELFF
>.|TRBJ1-2|TRBV11-1|.
TGTGCCAGCAGCCAAGACATGGGGAGAGGCTACACCTTC
CASSQDMGRGYTF
>.|TRBJ2-7|TRBV12-3/TRBV12-4|few
TGTGCCAGCAGTGGGCGATACGAGCAGTACTTC
CASSGRYEQYF
>TRBD2|TRBJ2-1|TRBV10-1|.
TGCGCCAGCGGCGGGGGTATTCTGACTGAGCAGTTCTTC
CASGGGILTEQFF
>.|TRBJ2-5|TRBV2|.
TGTGCCAGCAGGGCCGACAGGACCCAAGAGACCCAGTACTTC
CASRADRTQETQYF
>TRBD1|TRBJ1-2|TRBV27|.
TGTGCCAGCAACCCGACCGGGACAGGGGTTCGTGGCTACACCTTC
CASNPTGTGVRGYTF
>.|TRBJ1-1|TRBV27|.
TGTGCCAGCAGTTTAAGGGGACTTTCTGAAGCTTTCTTT
CASSLRGLSEAFF
>.|TRBJ2-7|TRBV3-1/TRBV3-2|.
TGTGCCAGCAGCCAAGGAGGGAACGAGCAGTACTTC
CASSQGGNEQYF
>TRBD1|TRBJ1-5|TRBV19|.
TGTGCCAGTAGTGAGTCCCGGGACAGGGATTATAGCAATCAGCCCCAGCATTTT
CASSESRDRDYSNQPQHF
>TRBD2|TRBJ2-4|TRBV4-1|.
TGCGCCAGCAGCCGTGGACTAGCGGGAGGGGTAGCCAAAAACATTCAGTACTTC
CASSRGLAGGVAKNIQYF
>.|TRBJ1-1|TRBV5-1|.
TGCGCCAGCAGGAACAGCAACACTGAAGCTTTCTTT
CASRNSNTEAFF
>.|TRBJ2-1|TRBV5-4|.
TGTGCCAGCAGCTTGGGACTGAACAATGAGCAGTTCTTC
CASSLGLNNEQFF
>TRBD1|TRBJ1-4|TRBV7-9|.
TGTGCCAGCAGCCGACCCCCGGGACAGGGAAGTGAAAAACTGTTTTTT
CASSRPPGQGSEKLFF
>.|TRBJ1-2|TRBV6-2/TRBV6-3|few
TGTGCCAGCAGTTACGCCACCGGACGGGGCTATGGCTACACCTTC
CASSYATGRGYGYTF
>.|TRBJ2-5|TRBV14|.
TGTGCCAGCAGCCGCGGGAATATGGAGACCCAGTACTTC
CASSRGNMETQYF
>.|TRBJ2-7|TRBV13|.
TGCGCCCGCAGCGGGGGGGGCGGGACAGGGACCGAGCAGTACTTC
CARSGGGGTGTEQYF
>TRBD2|TRBJ2-7|TRBV6-4|few
TGTGCCAGCAGGGGACTAGCCTCCTACGAGCAGTACTTC
CASRGLASYEQYF
>.|TRBJ1-1|TRBV28|.
TGTGCCAGCAGTTTCGAGGTACTGAACACTGAAGCTTTCTTT
CASSFEVLNTEAFF